This T cell receptor (beta chain) was recorded in a study of CD8 T cells in ankylosing spondylitis. Findings and limits, study-wide: One TCR beta motif, made up of several highly homologous variants, appeared characteristic of ankylosing spondylitis blood. Certain motif variants had earlier appeared in reactive arthritis synovial fluid and blood.

Ten or more counts support this clonotype. Its specificity is not known. TCRdb processed the 5' RACE reads anew with MiXCR; each CDR3 protein has one entry. Of about 240,000 distinct CDR3 sequences listed, roughly a tenth are singletons. Input material: blood, either unsorted or a sorted T cell fraction (not recorded which). This receptor was taken from a male donor with ankylosing spondylitis or in good health (not recorded which).

CDR3 sequence (DNA): TGCGCCAGCAGCCCTACCGGACGAGGATTCTACAATGAGCAGTTCTTC. Amino acids: CASSPTGRGFYNEQFF. The V call is TRBV5-1, the J call TRBJ2-1, with unresolved D. In germline, CDR1 is SGHRS, CDR2 YFSETQ. The CDR3 has 16 residues. The V and J ends lost 4 bases and 3 bases respectively, with 17 bases between them.